A single sample is the source of the 25 T cell receptor beta chains below, sequenced in a study of blood T cell repertoires in COVID-19. Sequencing was performed with immunoSEQ multiplex PCR; in TCRdb, only in-frame clones are kept and a portion is missing. Of roughly 260,000 clones listed, roughly 80% are singletons. What was sequenced was peripheral blood. The receptors originated from a woman at least 80 years old with active or convalescent COVID-19.

This clone was seen just once. This rearrangement joins TRBV29-1 to TRBJ1-1; D unresolved. This CDR3 spans 15 amino acids. Trimming stripped 3 bases from V and 6 bases from J, with 20 bases between. Germline V gives CDR1 SQVTM, CDR2 ANQGSEA. As DNA, the CDR3 is TGCAGCGTTGACGAGCCAGGACGGACTCGGCCTGAAGCTTTCTTT. This translates into CSVDEPGRTRPEAFF.

A few counts support this clone. The rearrangement joins TRBV7-9 to TRBJ2-5, with D possibly TRBD2 on 6 matching bases. Germline CDR1 and CDR2: SEHNR and FQNEAQ (reference sequence). Deletions cut 5 bases from V and 2 bases from J, with 9 bases between. CDR3 length equals 13 residues. The CDR3 protein is CASSPGGQETQYF. As DNA, the CDR3 is TGTGCCAGCAGCCCTGGGGGGCAAGAGACCCAGTACTTC.

The sample holds one count of this clone. This rearrangement joins TRBV28 to TRBJ2-3; TRBD1 agrees at 8 bases. Germline loops: CDR1 MDHEN, CDR2 SYDVKM. V trimming: 2 bases; J trimming: 5 bases; junction bases outside the gene matches: 9. CDR3 length: 16 residues. The CDR3: CASSLAPGGLGDTQYF. As DNA, the CDR3 is TGTGCCAGCAGTTTAGCCCCAGGGGGCTTAGGAGATACGCAGTATTTT.

This clone was detected a few times. The J gene is TRBJ2-5, the V gene TRBV5-1; 7 bases map to TRBD1. V lost 0 bases to trimming and J lost 2 bases; unmatched junction nucleotides: 7. The germline V gene has CDR1 SGHRS and CDR2 YFSETQ. CDR3 length: 16 amino acids. CDR3 region: CASSLGSGGVQETQYF. The CDR3 DNA is TGCGCCAGCAGCTTGGGTTCAGGGGGAGTTCAAGAGACCCAGTACTTC.

The rearrangement links TRBV24-1 to TRBJ1-1, with a weak D call TRBD1 (6 bases). Trimming removed 3 bases at V and 6 bases at J, with 10 bases between. CDR3 size: 13 residues. Germline V CDR1 and CDR2: KGHDR, SFDVKD. Here the CDR3 reads CATSDGGAAEAFF. The CDR3 bases are TGTGCCACCAGTGATGGGGGCGCGGCTGAAGCTTTCTTT.

This chain joins TRBV2 and TRBJ2-1; TRBD2 agrees at 10 bases. The CDR3 is 15 amino acids. The V gene end was trimmed by 8 bases and the J gene end by 4 bases; junction bases not matched to a gene: 8. Germline CDR1 reads SNHLY; CDR2 reads FYNNEI. CDR3 residues: CASSQASGGYNEQFF. For the CDR3, the DNA is TGTGCCAGCTCTCAGGCTAGCGGGGGATACAATGAGCAGTTCTTC.

A word on this clone: This sample also contains other DNA sequences that code for the same CDR3. This chain joins TRBV5-1 and TRBJ1-3, with TRBD1 as a possible D gene (5 bases). This CDR3 has 13 residues. The germline V gene encodes CDR1 SGHRS and CDR2 YFSETQ. Trimming left V 2 bases short and J 2 bases short, with 5 bases between. This CDR3 is CASSLGAGNTIYF. The CDR3 coding sequence is TGCGCCAGCAGCTTAGGGGCTGGAAACACCATATATTTT.

This chain connects TRBV15 to TRBJ2-1, with 9 nucleotides matching TRBD1. The CDR3 runs 18 residues. V gave up 8 bases and J gave up 2 bases; unmatched junction bases: 16. Germline assignment: CDR1 LNHNV and CDR2 YYDKDF (reference sequence). The CDR3 region has the DNA TGTGCCACCTATACGGACAGGGGTCGAGGGTCGACCTACAATGAGCAGTTCTTC. This gives the protein CATYTDRGRGSTYNEQFF.

The rearrangement joins TRBV5-1 to TRBJ2-5; D might be TRBD1 (6 bases). V lost 0 bases, J lost 3 bases, and 15 bases lay in between. From germline, CDR1 is SGHRS and CDR2 YFSETQ. The CDR3 totals 16 residues. DNA for the CDR3: TGCGCCAGCAGCTTGGCAGTGATCACAGGGAAAGAGACCCAGTACTTC. This sequence encodes CASSLAVITGKETQYF.

This rearrangement joins TRBV2 to TRBJ1-2, with 11 nucleotides matching TRBD1. Germline-derived CDR1 and CDR2 are SNHLY and FYNNEI. The CDR3 is 14 residues long. V was pared by 9 bases and J by 7 bases, with 10 bases of the junction left unmatched. This CDR3 reads CARTEDRGLGGYTF. The CDR3 DNA reads as TGTGCCAGGACTGAGGACAGGGGGCTAGGTGGCTACACCTTC.

The chain couples TRBV6-5 to TRBJ2-1, with D possibly TRBD1 on 6 matching bases. There are 15 residues in the CDR3. The ends were cut back, 4 bases at V and 0 bases at J, with 10 bases in the middle. CDR1 and CDR2 (germline): MNHEY, SVGAGI. The CDR3 protein is CASSFGQPSYNEQFF. The CDR3 region has the DNA TGTGCCAGCAGTTTTGGACAGCCCTCCTACAATGAGCAGTTCTTC.

The rearrangement joins TRBV5-1 to TRBJ2-2, with D possibly TRBD2 on 5 matching bases. The germline V and J ends were trimmed by 4 bases and 0 bases, with 10 bases remaining between them. Germline CDR1 reads SGHRS; CDR2 reads YFSETQ. The CDR3 sequence is 15 residues long. The CDR3: CASSPRGANTGELFF. The CDR3 coding sequence is TGCGCCAGCAGCCCACGGGGAGCGAACACCGGGGAGCTGTTTTTT.

CDR3 in DNA: TGCGCCAGCAGCCAAGACAGGGTTTCACGAGAGACCCAGTACTTC. It translates to CASSQDRVSRETQYF. The chain links TRBV4-1 to TRBJ2-5; tentatively, D is TRBD1 (5 bases). The germline gives CDR1 MGHRA, CDR2 YSYEKL. V was shortened by 0 bases and J by 4 bases, with 12 bases between the two germline ends. The CDR3 runs to 15 residues.

This clone was found a few times. The chain links TRBV4-1 to TRBJ2-4; TRBD2 matches 13 bases. The CDR3 contains 19 residues. Losses at the gene ends were 4 bases for V and 1 base for J; bases not matched to a gene: 10. Germline V lookup: CDR1 MGHRA, CDR2 YSYEKL. DNA of the CDR3: TGCGCCAGCAGCCTATACGGGACTAGCGGGATTGGGGCCAAAAACATTCAGTACTTC. It yields the protein CASSLYGTSGIGAKNIQYF.

The rearrangement joins TRBV5-1 to TRBJ2-3; 15 positions agree with TRBD2. J was trimmed by 3 bases and V by 2 bases; bases with no gene match: 7. The CDR3 spans 18 residues. Per germline, CDR1 SGHRS and CDR2 YFSETQ. CDR3 in DNA: TGCGCCAGCAGCTTCGGACTAGCGGGGGGGCCGTGGACAGATACGCAGTATTTT. It translates to CASSFGLAGGPWTDTQYF.

The chain is built from TRBV5-1 and TRBJ2-5, with 8 bases matching TRBD1. The CDR3 totals 15 residues. V shed 3 bases and J 2 bases; nucleotides not matched to a gene: 6. CDR1 SGHRS and CDR2 YFSETQ come from the germline V gene. CDR3 sequence reads: CASSWGDRQQETQYF. The CDR3 bases are TGCGCCAGCAGCTGGGGGGACAGGCAACAAGAGACCCAGTACTTC.

This clone turned up a few times. J is TRBJ1-2 and V is TRBV4-1, with 7 bases lining up with TRBD1. With 4 bases clipped from V and 1 base from J, the junction kept 6 bases outside the gene matches. Looked up from germline, CDR1 is MGHRA and CDR2 is YSYEKL. CDR3 length equals 15 residues. The DNA of the CDR3 is TGCGCCAGCAGCCGGACGACAGGGTTTAACTATGGCTACACCTTC. This encodes CASSRTTGFNYGYTF.

This clone was seen just once. CDR3 nucleotides: TGTGCCAGCAGTGATGACGGACAGGGGGAAGCTTTCTTT. Residues: CASSDDGQGEAFF. The gene calls are TRBV2 and TRBJ1-1; 9 nucleotides agree with TRBD1. This CDR3 is built from 13 residues. V shed 3 bases and J 8 bases; nucleotides not matched to a gene: 4. Germline V gene sequence: CDR1 SNHLY, CDR2 FYNNEI.

This rearrangement joins TRBV28 to TRBJ1-2, with 7 bases identical to TRBD1. Germline V gene sequence: CDR1 MDHEN, CDR2 SYDVKM. This CDR3 comprises 14 residues. V lost 7 bases and J lost 4; bases outside the gene matches: 9. In DNA, the CDR3 is TGTGCCAGCATCCGACAGGGAGGAATCTATGGCTACACCTTC. Translating gives CASIRQGGIYGYTF.

This chain joins TRBV28 and TRBJ1-2, with a tentative D call TRBD1 (5 bases). V dropped 5 bases and J dropped 1 base, with 8 bases sitting between them. The CDR3 has 13 amino acids. The germline gives CDR1 MDHEN, CDR2 SYDVKM. The CDR3 protein is CASSRQINYGYTF. The CDR3 DNA sequence: TGTGCCAGCAGTAGACAGATTAACTATGGCTACACCTTC.

The chain is built from TRBV6-5 and TRBJ2-7; D is perhaps TRBD2 (6 bases). This CDR3 spans 15 amino acids. Trimming stripped 6 bases from V and 0 bases from J, with 15 bases between. The germline gives CDR1 MNHEY, CDR2 SVGAGI. Written as DNA, the CDR3 is TGTGCCAGCAGACCTGGATTAGCGGCCTCCTACGAGCAGTACTTC. It yields the protein CASRPGLAASYEQYF.

In its sample, this clone was seen once. The chain has TRBV2 and TRBJ2-4, with 14 nucleotides matching TRBD2. The CDR3 extends over 18 amino acids. Germline loops: CDR1 SNHLY, CDR2 FYNNEI. J gave up 5 bases and V 4 bases, and 10 bases lay outside the gene matches. In nucleotides, the CDR3 is TGTGCCAGCAGTGGTATAGGGACTAGCGGGGGAATAGAAAACATTCAGTACTTC. Its translation: CASSGIGTSGGIENIQYF. Full variable domain (missing parts from reference TRBV2 and TRBJ2-4): EPEVTQTPSHQVTQMGQEVILRCVPISNHLYFYWYRQILGQKVEFLVSFYNNEISEKSEIFDDQFSVERPDGSNFTLKIRSTKLEDSAMYFCASSGIGTSGGIENIQYFGAGTRLSVL.

This chain connects TRBV4-1 to TRBJ1-1; the D is unclear. This CDR3 comprises 15 residues. With 2 bases removed from V and 1 base from J, the gap between germline ends came to 11 bases. Per the germline V gene, CDR1 is MGHRA and CDR2 is YSYEKL. The CDR3 is CASSQLWQTNTEAFF. The CDR3 DNA is TGCGCCAGCAGCCAATTATGGCAAACGAACACTGAAGCTTTCTTT.

This clone was picked up one time. The chain carries TRBV5-1 and TRBJ2-5, with 8 bases aligning to TRBD2. Germline CDR1 and CDR2: SGHRS and YFSETQ. This CDR3 comprises 14 residues. V dropped 4 bases and J dropped 4; count of bases not matched to a gene: 6. As DNA, the CDR3 is TGCGCCAGCAGCCCGGGACGGGAGGGAGAGACCCAGTACTTC. Protein product: CASSPGREGETQYF.

This clone appeared a few times. The chain employs TRBV6-5 and TRBJ1-1; D might be TRBD1 (6 bases). The CDR3 consists of 14 residues. V was pared by 5 bases and J by 1 base, with 11 bases between. Germline loops: CDR1 MNHEY, CDR2 SVGAGI. This CDR3 is CASSPRGRNTEAFF. The CDR3 DNA reads as TGTGCCAGCAGTCCCAGGGGTAGGAACACTGAAGCTTTCTTT.